The TCR beta chain described here comes from a study of graft-versus-host responses after intestinal transplantation. Study-wide context: Once they had received anti-thymocyte globulin induction, all recipients took tacrolimus and steroids for two to three years. Study outcomes and limitations: High graft-versus-host to host-versus-graft clonal ratios were found in allografts of patients who had graft-donor T cell macrochimerism.

The germline gives CDR1 MNHEY, CDR2 SMNVEV (reference sequence). Trimming pared 3 bases from V and 2 bases from J, leaving 11 bases between. This CDR3 has 15 residues. Comment on this clone: Its target is not known.

TCRdb's table, derived via immunoSEQ multiplex PCR, lists solely in-frame clones and lacks some. The sample lists fewer than 50,000 clones, 75% to 95% seen once, with approximately 4.7% in the top ten. This sample comprised PBMCs, obtained 524 days after transplant. This chain connects TRBV27 to TRBJ1-5; D is ambiguous. The TCR was taken from a human patient who received an intestinal transplant, so some T cells may come from the graft donor. The CDR3 loop reads CASSLWNGGNQPQHF. For the CDR3, the DNA is TGTGCCAGCAGTTTGTGGAACGGCGGCAATCAGCCCCAGCATTTT.